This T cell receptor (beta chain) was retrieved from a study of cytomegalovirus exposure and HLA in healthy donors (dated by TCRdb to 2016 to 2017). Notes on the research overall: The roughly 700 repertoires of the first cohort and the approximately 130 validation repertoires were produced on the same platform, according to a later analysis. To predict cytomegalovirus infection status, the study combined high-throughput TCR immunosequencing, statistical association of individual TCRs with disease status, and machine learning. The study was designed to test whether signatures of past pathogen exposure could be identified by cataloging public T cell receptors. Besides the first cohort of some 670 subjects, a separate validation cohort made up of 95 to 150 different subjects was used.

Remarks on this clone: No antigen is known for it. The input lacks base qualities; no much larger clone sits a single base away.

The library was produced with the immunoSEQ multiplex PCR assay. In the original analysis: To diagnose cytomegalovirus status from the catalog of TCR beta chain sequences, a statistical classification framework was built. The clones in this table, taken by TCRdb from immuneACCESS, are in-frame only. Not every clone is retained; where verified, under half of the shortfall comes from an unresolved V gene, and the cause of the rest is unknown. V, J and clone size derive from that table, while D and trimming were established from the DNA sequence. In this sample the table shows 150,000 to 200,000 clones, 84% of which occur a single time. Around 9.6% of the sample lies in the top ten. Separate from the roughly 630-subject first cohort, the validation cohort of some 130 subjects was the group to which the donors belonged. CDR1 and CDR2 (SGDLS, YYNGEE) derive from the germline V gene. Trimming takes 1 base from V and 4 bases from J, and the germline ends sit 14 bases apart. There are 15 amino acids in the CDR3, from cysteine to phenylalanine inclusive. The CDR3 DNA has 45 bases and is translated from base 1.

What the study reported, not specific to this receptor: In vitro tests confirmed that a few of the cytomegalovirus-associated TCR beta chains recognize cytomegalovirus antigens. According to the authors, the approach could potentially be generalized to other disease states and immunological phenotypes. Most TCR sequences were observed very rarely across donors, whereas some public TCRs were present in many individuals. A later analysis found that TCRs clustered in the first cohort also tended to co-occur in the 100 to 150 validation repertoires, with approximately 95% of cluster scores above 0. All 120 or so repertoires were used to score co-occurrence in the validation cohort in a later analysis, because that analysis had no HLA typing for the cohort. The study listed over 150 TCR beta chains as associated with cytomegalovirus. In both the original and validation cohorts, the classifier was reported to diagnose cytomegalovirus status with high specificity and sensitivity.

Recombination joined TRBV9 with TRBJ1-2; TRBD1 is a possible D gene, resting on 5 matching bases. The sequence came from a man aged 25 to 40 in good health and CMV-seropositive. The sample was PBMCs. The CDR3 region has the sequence CASSVSYSQGYGYTF. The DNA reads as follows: TGTGCCAGCAGCGTAAGCTACAGCCAGGGCTATGGCTACACCTTC.